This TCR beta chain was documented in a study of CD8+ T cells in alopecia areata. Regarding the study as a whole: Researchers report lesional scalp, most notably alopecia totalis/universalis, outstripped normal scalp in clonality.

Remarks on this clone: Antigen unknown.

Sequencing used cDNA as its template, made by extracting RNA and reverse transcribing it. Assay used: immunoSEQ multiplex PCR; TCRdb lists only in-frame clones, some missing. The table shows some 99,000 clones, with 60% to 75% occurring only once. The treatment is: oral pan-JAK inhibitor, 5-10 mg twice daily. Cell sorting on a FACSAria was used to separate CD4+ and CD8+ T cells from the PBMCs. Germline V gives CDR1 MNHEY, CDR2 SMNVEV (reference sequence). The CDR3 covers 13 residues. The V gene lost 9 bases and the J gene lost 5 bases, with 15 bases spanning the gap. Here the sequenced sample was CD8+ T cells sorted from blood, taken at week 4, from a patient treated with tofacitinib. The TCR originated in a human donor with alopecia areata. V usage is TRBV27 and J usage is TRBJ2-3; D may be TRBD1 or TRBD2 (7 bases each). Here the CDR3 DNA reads TGTGCCAGTCTACCAGGGGGGGGAGATACGCAGTATTTT. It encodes CASLPGGGDTQYF.